This passage covers 20 T cell receptor beta chains from one sample sequenced in a study of cytomegalovirus exposure and HLA in healthy donors. The PCR used 60 Vbeta and 13 Jbeta primers. Clones were sequenced by immunoSEQ multiplex PCR, and TCRdb holds only the in-frame ones, with some missing. The sample yields over 150,000 clones, approximately 81% seen once. Sequencing was done on a sample of PBMCs. These receptors were obtained from a male donor in good health and CMV-seronegative.

This clone was detected once. The rearrangement links TRBV19 to TRBJ1-5, with D perhaps matching TRBD1 (6 bases). Germline V gives CDR1 LNHDA, CDR2 SQIVND (reference sequence). This CDR3 has 16 residues. V was cut by 1 base and J by 6 bases, with 16 bases left in between. CDR3 in DNA: TGTGCCAGTAGTATAGGCCGGGGGGCGGGTCGTCAGCCCCAGCATTTT. It translates to CASSIGRGAGRQPQHF.

The gene calls are TRBV7-2 and TRBJ1-1; the match to TRBD1 covers 7 bases. Germline V CDR1 and CDR2: SGHTA, FQGNSA. V lost 6 bases and J lost 5; bases outside the gene matches: 9. The CDR3 has 14 amino acids. The CDR3 DNA reads TGTGCCAGCAGGCCAGGGGGTCGGCAGACTGAAGCTTTCTTT. It yields the protein CASRPGGRQTEAFF.

V usage is TRBV14 and J usage is TRBJ2-7; 9 nucleotides line up with TRBD1. Per the germline V gene, CDR1 is SGHDN and CDR2 is FVKESK. The CDR3 covers 17 residues. Trimming took 0 bases from V and 2 from J; bases not matched to a gene: 8. CDR3 DNA: TGTGCCAGCAGCCAAGATCCCCCGGGACAGGGACCCTACGAGCAGTACTTC. Amino acid sequence: CASSQDPPGQGPYEQYF.

The genes are TRBV30 and TRBJ2-7; TRBD1 matches at 8 bases. This CDR3 has 18 amino acids. V gave up 1 base and J gave up 2 bases; unmatched junction bases: 16. From germline, CDR1 is GTSNPN and CDR2 SVGIG (reference sequence). The chain's CDR3 is CAWSGGQGLYPHPYEQYF. The DNA of the CDR3 is TGTGCCTGGAGTGGAGGACAGGGTTTGTACCCTCATCCCTACGAGCAGTACTTC.

The CDR3 sequence: CASRPGLSGGYNEQFF. For the CDR3, the DNA is TGTGCCAGCCGCCCCGGTCTTAGCGGGGGGTACAATGAGCAGTTCTTC. The chain recombines TRBV2 with TRBJ2-1; 10 positions agree with TRBD2. The CDR3 contains 16 residues. The junction had 11 bases not matched to a gene; V was cut back by 8 bases and J by 4 bases. The germline gives CDR1 SNHLY, CDR2 FYNNEI.

The chain has TRBV19 and TRBJ2-5; TRBD1 might be the D (6 bases). This CDR3 spans 17 amino acids. The germline V gene encodes CDR1 LNHDA and CDR2 SQIVND (reference sequence). V was pared by 1 base and J by 5 bases, with 20 bases between. This chain's CDR3 is CASSIARGQPGLETQYF. CDR3 nucleotides: TGTGCCAGTAGTATAGCCCGAGGACAGCCCGGTCTGGAGACCCAGTACTTC.

This clone was seen once. The V gene is TRBV15, the J gene TRBJ2-3; D unresolved. This CDR3 is built from 14 residues. V gave up 0 bases and J gave up 5 bases, with 9 bases separating them. Germline CDR1 and CDR2: LNHNV and YYDKDF (reference sequence). CDR3 sequence reads: CATSRERAKDTQYF. The CDR3 bases are TGTGCCACCAGCAGAGAGCGCGCCAAAGATACGCAGTATTTT. Variable domain in full (rest from reference TRBV15 and TRBJ2-3): DAMVIQNPRYQVTQFGKPVTLSCSQTLNHNVMYWYQQKSSQAPKLLFHYYDKDFNNEADTPDNFQSRRPNTSFCFLDIRSPGLGDTAMYLCATSRERAKDTQYFGPGTRLTVL.

This clone was observed a few times. The chain recombines TRBV5-4 with TRBJ2-7; 7 bases are a match to TRBD2. Germline V lookup: CDR1 SGHNT, CDR2 YYREEE (reference sequence). The CDR3 is 16 amino acids. V was clipped by 2 bases and J by 1 base; unmatched bases: 9. CDR3 region: CASSLDGLVPSYEQYF. The CDR3 DNA sequence: TGTGCCAGCAGCTTAGACGGACTAGTACCATCCTACGAGCAGTACTTC.

The chain combines TRBV19 with TRBJ2-5, with 12 nucleotides matching TRBD2. Germline CDR1 reads LNHDA; CDR2 reads SQIVND (reference sequence). The V gene end was trimmed by 6 bases and the J gene end by 4 bases; junction bases not matched to a gene: 9. This CDR3 region has 16 residues. CDR3 bases: TGTGCCAGTAGCCAAGCTAGCGGGAGGGCCTTAGAGACCCAGTACTTC. Translation: CASSQASGRALETQYF.

The J gene is TRBJ2-1, the V gene TRBV28, with D possibly matching TRBD1 (5 bases). CDR3 length: 12 residues. The germline V gene has CDR1 MDHEN and CDR2 SYDVKM. Trimming took 5 bases from V and 10 from J, leaving 12 bases between them. CDR3 region: CASSTPTAEQFF. In DNA, the CDR3 is TGTGCCAGCAGTACCCCGACAGCGGAGCAGTTCTTC. The variable domain in full, completed from reference TRBV28 and TRBJ2-1, reads DVKVTQSSRYLVKRTGEKVFLECVQDMDHENMFWYRQDPGLGLRLIYFSYDVKMKEKGDIPEGYSVSREKKERFSLILESASTNQTSMYLCASSTPTAEQFFGPGTRLTVL.

CDR3 bases: TGTGCCAGCAGCAAACTCTGGCGCACAGATACGCAGTATTTT. Its translation is CASSKLWRTDTQYF. This sequence joins TRBV21-1 and TRBJ2-3; no DNA check was done on the table's D call, TRBD1. TRBV21-1 is designated a pseudogene. There are 14 residues in the CDR3.

This clone occurred a few times. CDR3 coding DNA: TGCGCCAGCAGCACTTCGACAAACACTGAAGCTTTCTTT. Its translation: CASSTSTNTEAFF. The J gene is TRBJ1-1, the V gene TRBV5-1; D is uncertain. V lost 4 bases and J lost 2, with 9 bases in between. This CDR3 spans 13 amino acids. Looked up from germline, CDR1 is SGHRS and CDR2 is YFSETQ.

This rearrangement joins TRBV27 to TRBJ2-5; unclear D gene. This CDR3 has 13 residues. The germline CDR1 and CDR2 sequences are MNHEY and SMNVEV (reference sequence). V lost 3 bases and J 7 bases, leaving 12 bases between the germline ends. The CDR3 bases are TGTGCCAGCAGTTTTGGAGATAGTAGGACCCAGTACTTC. This translates into CASSFGDSRTQYF.

The genes are TRBV5-4 and TRBJ2-7, with 12 bases aligning to TRBD2. CDR1 SGHNT and CDR2 YYREEE come from the germline V gene (reference sequence). V lost 4 bases to trimming and J lost 6 bases; unmatched junction nucleotides: 8. The CDR3 has 15 amino acids. The CDR3 loop reads CASSPSGRGSGEQYF. The CDR3 coding sequence is TGTGCCAGCAGCCCTAGCGGGAGGGGGTCGGGCGAGCAGTACTTC.

This chain joins TRBV10-3 and TRBJ2-1; weak D call: TRBD2 (6 bases). The germline V gene encodes CDR1 ENHRY and CDR2 SYGVKD. The germline V and J ends were trimmed by 6 bases and 14 bases, with 23 bases remaining between them. The CDR3 covers 14 residues. CDR3 sequence: CAIRGNDWGTGEFF. In DNA, the CDR3 is TGTGCCATCAGGGGGAACGACTGGGGGACGGGGGAGTTCTTC.

In the case of this clone: This specimen includes other DNA sequences encoding the same CDR3. The chain couples TRBV18 to TRBJ1-5; D gene unclear. Trimming took 1 base from V and 4 from J, leaving 8 bases between them. The CDR3 runs to 14 residues. Germline loops: CDR1 KGHSH, CDR2 LQKENI. The CDR3 coding sequence is TGTGCCAGCTCACCACAGGGAGGGAATCAGCCCCAGCATTTT. Encoded protein: CASSPQGGNQPQHF. The full variable domain, rest sourced from reference TRBV18 and TRBJ1-5, is NAGVMQNPRHLVRRRGQEARLRCSPMKGHSHVYWYRQLPEEGLKFMVYLQKENIIDESGMPKERFSAEFPKEGPSILRIQQVVRGDSAAYFCASSPQGGNQPQHFGDGTRLSIL.

The chain employs TRBV6-5 and TRBJ1-4; no clear D gene. Trimming removed 2 bases at V and 3 bases at J, with 7 bases between. CDR3 length: 14 residues. Per germline, CDR1 MNHEY and CDR2 SVGAGI. CDR3 sequence: CASSYTGSNEKLFF. In nucleotides, the CDR3 is TGTGCCAGCAGTTACACGGGTTCTAATGAAAAACTGTTTTTT.

As DNA, the CDR3 is TGTGCCAGTGCCCGGGCTAGCGGGATAAATGAGCAGTTCTTC. Translation: CASARASGINEQFF. The chain couples TRBV6-5 to TRBJ2-1, with 9 bases that match TRBD2. The CDR3 consists of 14 residues. With V trimmed by 9 bases and J by 7 bases, 10 bases remained unmatched. Germline V gives CDR1 MNHEY, CDR2 SVGAGI.

The rearrangement joins TRBV9 to TRBJ2-5; 8 positions match TRBD2. CDR3 length: 14 residues. The V gene end was trimmed by 3 bases and the J gene end by 4 bases; junction bases not matched to a gene: 5. The V gene's germline CDR1 is SGDLS and CDR2 YYNGEE. The DNA of the CDR3 is TGTGCCAGCAGCGCCAGCGGGAGTGGAGAGACCCAGTACTTC. It translates to CASSASGSGETQYF.

The chain combines TRBV5-1 with TRBJ2-3; D uncertain. CDR1 and CDR2 from the germline V gene are SGHRS and YFSETQ. The V end lost 7 bases, the J end lost 1 base, and 13 bases lay between the germline ends. The CDR3 length is 14 residues. CDR3 bases: TGCGCCAGCCAGGATGTCCTTGGCACAGATACGCAGTATTTT. This codes for CASQDVLGTDTQYF.